One sample yielded the 28 T cell receptor beta chains listed below, sequenced in a study of beta chain features in type 1 diabetes. Of the isolated RNA, all was reverse transcribed, and so the sequenced material was expressed TCRB transcripts. Data came from immunoSEQ multiplex PCR; TCRdb stores just in-frame clones and leaves some out. The table includes under 500,000 clones, 30% detected once. Input material: naive CD4+ T cells from blood. These receptors came from a man in his late teens or twenties in good health.

This chain joins TRBV6-6 and TRBJ2-5, with 9 bases matching TRBD1. This CDR3 is 15 amino acids long. V lost 5 bases, J lost 3 bases, and 7 bases stayed unmatched. Germline CDR1 is MNHNY and CDR2 is SVGAGI (reference sequence). Here the CDR3 reads CASSQPGQGKETQYF. CDR3 in DNA: TGTGCCAGCAGTCAACCGGGACAGGGAAAAGAGACCCAGTACTTC.

This clone was recorded a few times. The chain combines TRBV7-2 with TRBJ2-7, with TRBD2 matching 9 bases. CDR1 is SGHTA and CDR2 is FQGNSA in the germline V gene. CDR3 length: 14 residues. J lost 4 bases, V lost 6 bases, and 7 bases had no gene match. The CDR3 bases are TGTGCCAGCAGTCAGCCGGGACTAGCATACGAGCAGTACTTC. Translating gives CASSQPGLAYEQYF. Supplemented by reference TRBV7-2 and TRBJ2-7, the full variable domain reads GAGVSQSPSNKVTEKGKDVELRCDPISGHTALYWYRQSLGQGLEFLIYFQGNSAPDKSGLPSDRFSAERTGGSVSTLTIQRTQQEDSAVYLCASSQPGLAYEQYFGPGTRLTVT.

This clone appeared a few times. The rearrangement links TRBV27 to TRBJ1-3; D is uncertain. The CDR3 length is 14 residues. Germline V gives CDR1 MNHEY, CDR2 SMNVEV (reference sequence). The ends were cut back, 0 bases at V and 7 bases at J, with 10 bases in the middle. CDR3 DNA: TGTGCCAGCAGTTTATCGCTGGGCCGGAACACCATATATTTT. Its translation is CASSLSLGRNTIYF.

The table lists this clone with a few counts. V is TRBV9 and J is TRBJ2-7; D may be TRBD1 (6 bases). The V gene lost 0 bases and the J gene lost 2 bases, with 15 bases spanning the gap. The V gene's germline CDR1 is SGDLS and CDR2 YYNGEE. The CDR3 sequence is 16 residues long. DNA of the CDR3: TGTGCCAGCAGCGTAGAAGTCGACAGGCGTCCCTACGAGCAGTACTTC. Amino acid sequence: CASSVEVDRRPYEQYF.

The chain uses TRBV29-1 and TRBJ2-5; D gene unclear. This CDR3 has 10 residues. From germline, CDR1 is SQVTM and CDR2 ANQGSEA. CDR3: CSAGVETQYF. The CDR3 nucleotides read TGCAGTGCCGGCGTGGAGACCCAGTACTTC.

The J gene is TRBJ1-2, the V gene TRBV13, with 8 bases identical to TRBD1. With 5 bases clipped from V and 8 bases from J, the junction kept 10 bases outside the gene matches. Germline V CDR1 and CDR2: PRHDT, FYEKMQ (reference sequence). The CDR3 covers 14 residues. The CDR3 coding sequence is TGTGCCAGCAGCCCCGAGGACAGGGTGAGGGGCTACACCTTC. This encodes CASSPEDRVRGYTF.

The J gene is TRBJ2-7, the V gene TRBV29-1; D is possibly TRBD2 (6 bases). Trimming took 4 bases from V and 0 from J, leaving 16 bases between them. CDR1 SQVTM and CDR2 ANQGSEA come from the germline V gene. The CDR3 length is 15 residues. CDR3 loop: CSVAPQGGSSYEQYF. CDR3 DNA sequence: TGCAGCGTTGCCCCCCAGGGAGGCAGCTCCTACGAGCAGTACTTC.

The chain has TRBV4-1 and TRBJ2-1; TRBD1 might be the D (6 bases). Germline V CDR1 and CDR2: MGHRA, YSYEKL. Trimming removed 5 bases from V and 2 bases from J, with 16 bases in between. The CDR3 length is 16 residues. The CDR3 loop reads CASSDYRDRPYNEQFF. The CDR3 nucleotides are TGCGCCAGCAGCGACTACAGGGATCGCCCCTACAATGAGCAGTTCTTC.

This chain connects TRBV15 to TRBJ2-5; 12 bases are shared with TRBD2. The CDR3 spans 16 residues. The V and J ends lost 1 base and 1 base, in that order; junction bases with no gene match: 1. Germline-derived CDR1 and CDR2 are LNHNV and YYDKDF (reference sequence). The CDR3 region has the DNA TGTGCCACCAGCAGAGGACTAGCGGGGGCCCAAGAGACCCAGTACTTC. As protein: CATSRGLAGAQETQYF.

The rearrangement uses TRBV29-1 and TRBJ2-2; possible D gene TRBD1, 5 bases. This CDR3 is built from 14 residues. V was pared by 5 bases and J by 6 bases, with 16 bases between. Germline V gene sequence: CDR1 SQVTM, CDR2 ANQGSEA. The CDR3 spells CSVLTARAAGELFF. CDR3 bases: TGCAGCGTTCTCACGGCCAGGGCTGCCGGGGAGCTGTTTTTT.

J is TRBJ1-1 and V is TRBV30, with D possibly matching TRBD1 (6 bases). V was pared by 8 bases and J by 1 base, with 14 bases between. CDR3 size: 13 residues. The germline gives CDR1 GTSNPN, CDR2 SVGIG (reference sequence). Here the CDR3 reads CALRGVWNTEAFF. The CDR3 bases are TGTGCCCTCAGGGGCGTCTGGAACACTGAAGCTTTCTTT.

The rearrangement joins TRBV15 to TRBJ2-1, with TRBD2 matching 8 bases. The J segment lost 8 bases and the V segment lost 3 bases, leaving 3 bases of the junction unmatched. The CDR3 covers 13 residues. Germline CDR1 and CDR2: LNHNV and YYDKDF (reference sequence). This CDR3 reads CATSSGLADEQFF. The CDR3 region has the DNA TGTGCCACCAGCAGCGGACTAGCAGATGAGCAGTTCTTC.

A single count supports this clone. The sample holds other DNA sequences that translate to the same CDR3. The rearrangement uses TRBV2 and TRBJ1-5; D is possibly TRBD1 (5 bases). Germline assignment: CDR1 SNHLY and CDR2 FYNNEI. Trimming took off 3 bases at V and 2 bases at J, with 8 bases between the two ends. This CDR3 has 14 amino acids. CDR3 nucleotides: TGTGCCAGCAGTGACAGGGTTGGCAATCAGCCCCAGCATTTT. Its protein product is CASSDRVGNQPQHF.

The sample holds a few counts of this clone. The gene calls are TRBV28 and TRBJ1-5; no firm D call. CDR3 length: 12 residues. Trimming left V 8 bases short and J 4 bases short, with 9 bases between. Germline V lookup: CDR1 MDHEN, CDR2 SYDVKM. The CDR3: CASGRINQPQHF. In DNA, the CDR3 is TGTGCCAGCGGGCGGATTAATCAGCCCCAGCATTTT.

J is TRBJ2-7 and V is TRBV28; 7 positions agree with TRBD1. V shed 6 bases and J 6 bases; nucleotides not matched to a gene: 5. CDR1 is MDHEN, CDR2 SYDVKM, per germline. The length of the CDR3 is 12 residues. The CDR3 region is CASRQQGIEQYF. The CDR3 DNA follows: TGTGCCAGCAGACAACAGGGGATCGAGCAGTACTTC.

This rearrangement joins TRBV11-2 to TRBJ2-7; 10 nucleotides agree with TRBD2. The CDR3 has 16 residues. Germline CDR1 and CDR2: SGHAT and FQNNGV. V was pared by 6 bases and J by 3 bases, with 11 bases of the junction left unmatched. CDR3 bases: TGTGCCAGCAGGGCCACAGCGGGAGGGACCTACTACGAGCAGTACTTC. This gives the protein CASRATAGGTYYEQYF.

The J gene is TRBJ2-5, the V gene TRBV5-1; 8 positions match TRBD1. Trimming removed 5 bases from V and 5 bases from J; junction bases left unmatched: 8. The length of the CDR3 is 14 residues. The germline gives CDR1 SGHRS, CDR2 YFSETQ. For the CDR3, the DNA is TGCGCCAGCAGGTCGGACAGGGCTCACGAGACCCAGTACTTC. It translates to CASRSDRAHETQYF.

The chain employs TRBV5-6 and TRBJ2-3; 7 positions match TRBD2. This CDR3 comprises 15 residues. With 0 bases clipped from V and 9 bases from J, the junction kept 10 bases outside the gene matches. Germline V gene sequence: CDR1 SGHDT, CDR2 YYEEEE. The CDR3 nucleotides are TGTGCCAGCAGCTTGGCGGCCGGCGGGAGAGCAACGCAGTATTTT. Encoded protein: CASSLAAGGRATQYF.

In this sample, this clone turned up once. This chain's CDR3 is CASSTTGKETQYF. The CDR3 bases are TGCGCCAGCAGCACAACAGGAAAAGAGACCCAGTACTTC. The V gene is TRBV5-1, the J gene TRBJ2-5; TRBD1 is a possible D gene (5 bases). Per the germline V gene, CDR1 is SGHRS and CDR2 is YFSETQ. CDR3 size: 13 residues. V lost 4 bases, J lost 3 bases, and 10 bases lay in between.

This clone was counted a few times. The chain couples TRBV10-3 to TRBJ2-3; possible D gene TRBD2, 6 bases. The CDR3 is 14 amino acids. Trimming stripped 6 bases from V and 5 bases from J, with 15 bases between. CDR1 is ENHRY and CDR2 is SYGVKD in the germline V gene. The CDR3 here is CAISPGVQGDTQYF. In nucleotides, the CDR3 is TGTGCCATCAGCCCGGGAGTCCAGGGAGATACGCAGTATTTT.

The chain is built from TRBV6-6 and TRBJ1-4; D may be TRBD1 (6 bases). The CDR3 spans 14 residues. Germline CDR1 reads MNHNY; CDR2 reads SVGAGI (reference sequence). Trimming pared 6 bases from V and 7 bases from J, leaving 15 bases between. As DNA, the CDR3 is TGTGCCAGCAGCCCAGGACAGCTTTTTGAAAAACTGTTTTTT. Protein: CASSPGQLFEKLFF.

This chain joins TRBV2 and TRBJ2-7; TRBD1 aligns across 7 bases. The length of the CDR3 is 14 residues. The germline gives CDR1 SNHLY, CDR2 FYNNEI. Trimming removed 4 bases from V and 1 base from J; junction bases left unmatched: 4. CDR3 in DNA: TGTGCCAGCAGTGCTCGACAGGGTTCCTACGAGCAGTACTTC. Protein: CASSARQGSYEQYF.

The rearrangement joins TRBV7-2 to TRBJ2-6; the D gene is possibly TRBD2 (6 bases). Germline values: CDR1 SGHTA, CDR2 FQGNSA. The length of the CDR3 is 17 residues. Trimming took off 1 base at V and 0 bases at J, with 10 bases between the two ends. Here the CDR3 reads CASSLVGGSSGANVLTF. The CDR3 nucleotides read TGTGCCAGCAGCTTAGTGGGAGGTAGCTCTGGGGCCAACGTCCTGACTTTC.

The chain couples TRBV9 to TRBJ2-1, with 7 bases lining up with TRBD2. Per germline, CDR1 SGDLS and CDR2 YYNGEE. The trim removed 3 bases at V and 7 bases at J, leaving 7 bases unmatched. This CDR3 spans 14 amino acids. The CDR3 is CASSEAGVINEQFF. The CDR3 DNA is TGTGCCAGCAGCGAGGCGGGAGTAATAAATGAGCAGTTCTTC.

The rearrangement joins TRBV29-1 to TRBJ2-2; a possible D gene is TRBD2 (5 bases). Per the germline V gene, CDR1 is SQVTM and CDR2 is ANQGSEA. CDR3 length equals 15 residues. The V end lost 3 bases, the J end lost 1 base, and 12 bases lay between the germline ends. CDR3 DNA: TGCAGCGTTGATGGGCCCGGACTGAACACCGGGGAGCTGTTTTTT. This encodes CSVDGPGLNTGELFF.

This clone showed up just a few times. The rearrangement uses TRBV5-1 and TRBJ2-1; 7 bases are a match to TRBD2. The germline V gene encodes CDR1 SGHRS and CDR2 YFSETQ. The CDR3 is 15 residues long. V was clipped by 0 bases and J by 0 bases; unmatched bases: 0. The CDR3 here is CASSLGDYSYNEQFF. DNA of the CDR3: TGCGCCAGCAGCTTGGGGGACTACTCCTACAATGAGCAGTTCTTC.

The rearrangement links TRBV7-9 to TRBJ1-1; TRBD1 aligns across 7 bases. V was pared by 4 bases and J by 6 bases, with 11 bases of the junction left unmatched. Germline CDR1 is SEHNR and CDR2 is FQNEAQ (reference sequence). The CDR3 sequence is 15 residues long. CDR3 sequence (DNA): TGTGCCAGCAGCTCTTCGGGACAGAGTATCGCTGAAGCTTTCTTT. It yields the protein CASSSSGQSIAEAFF.

The table lists this clone with a count of one. The rearrangement joins TRBV10-3 to TRBJ1-5; D remains unclear. Germline V gene data show CDR1 as ENHRY and CDR2 as SYGVKD. The CDR3 runs to 17 residues. Trimming removed 3 bases from V and 6 bases from J, with 21 bases in between. The CDR3 protein is CAISELRAKEATQPQHF. As DNA, the CDR3 is TGTGCCATCAGTGAATTGAGGGCCAAGGAGGCCACTCAGCCCCAGCATTTT.